This is a list of T cell receptor beta chains from one sample in a study of blood T cell repertoires in COVID-19. Sequencing used immunoSEQ multiplex PCR; TCRdb keeps in-frame clones, though not all of them. The table shows about 360,000 clones, with approximately 86% occurring only once. Sequenced input: peripheral blood. The receptors come from a woman between 55 and 75 years old with COVID-19, enrolled during active disease. CDR3s include the opening cysteine and the closing phenylalanine or tryptophan. A D gene is named only where the DNA matches it firmly. Size is omitted from some rows. Given values are once, few, many or a class for expanded clones.

j_gene: TRBJ2-5
abundance: -
d_gene: TRBD2
v_gene: TRBV5-6
CDR3aa: CASSLVAGGQETQYF
CDR3nt: TGTGCCAGCAGCTTAGTGGCGGGGGGCCAAGAGACCCAGTACTTC

j_gene: TRBJ2-3
abundance: -
d_gene: -
v_gene: TRBV12-5
CDR3aa: CASGLVLAGSTDTQYF
CDR3nt: TGTGCTAGTGGTTTGGTACTGGCAGGGAGCACAGATACGCAGTATTTT

j_gene: TRBJ2-2
abundance: -
d_gene: -
v_gene: TRBV7-3
CDR3aa: CASSLDQGNAGELFF
CDR3nt: TGTGCCAGCAGCTTAGACCAGGGGAACGCCGGGGAGCTGTTTTTT

j_gene: TRBJ2-5
abundance: -
d_gene: TRBD2
v_gene: TRBV7-2
CDR3aa: CASRPPSLAGGQETQYF
CDR3nt: TGTGCCAGCAGACCACCATCACTAGCGGGGGGCCAAGAGACCCAGTACTTC

j_gene: TRBJ2-3
abundance: once
d_gene: -
v_gene: TRBV20-1
CDR3aa: CSASRGHPGRDTQYF
CDR3nt: TGCAGTGCTAGTAGGGGACACCCGGGGAGAGATACGCAGTATTTT

j_gene: TRBJ2-7
abundance: -
d_gene: TRBD1
v_gene: TRBV24-1
CDR3aa: CATSKVPGQGVRGSYEQYF
CDR3nt: TGTGCCACCAGCAAAGTCCCGGGACAGGGGGTAAGGGGCTCCTACGAGCAGTACTTC

j_gene: TRBJ2-2
abundance: -
d_gene: TRBD2
v_gene: TRBV13
CDR3aa: CASSALGTSGGITGELFF
CDR3nt: TGTGCCAGCAGCGCGCTCGGGACTAGCGGGGGGATAACCGGGGAGCTGTTTTTT

j_gene: TRBJ2-1
abundance: -
d_gene: -
v_gene: TRBV6-5
CDR3aa: CASSTQANNEQFF
CDR3nt: TGTGCCAGCTCCACACAGGCCAACAATGAGCAGTTCTTC

j_gene: TRBJ2-5
abundance: -
d_gene: TRBD1
v_gene: TRBV18
CDR3aa: CASSKDRGGETQYF
CDR3nt: TGTGCCAGCTCCAAGGACAGGGGAGGGGAGACCCAGTACTTC

j_gene: TRBJ2-1
abundance: -
d_gene: TRBD2
v_gene: TRBV12-3/TRBV12-4
CDR3aa: CASSLGGGAGFF
CDR3nt: TGTGCCAGCAGTTTAGGCGGGGGGGCCGGGTTCTTC

j_gene: TRBJ1-1
abundance: -
d_gene: TRBD1
v_gene: TRBV19
CDR3aa: CASRVPGQGSDTEAFF
CDR3nt: TGTGCCAGTAGGGTCCCGGGACAGGGATCGGACACTGAAGCTTTCTTT

j_gene: TRBJ2-3
abundance: -
d_gene: TRBD2
v_gene: TRBV3-1/TRBV3-2
CDR3aa: CASSQDWTSGTDTQYF
CDR3nt: TGTGCCAGCAGCCAAGATTGGACTAGCGGCACAGATACGCAGTATTTT